The 7 T cell receptor beta chains below all came from one sample that was sequenced in a study of blood T cell repertoires in COVID-19. Here immunoSEQ multiplex PCR was the method, and the copy in TCRdb shows in-frame clones only, minus some. The data hold roughly 200,000 clones, with around nine tenths observed a single time. The sequencing sample was made of peripheral blood. These receptors were collected from a man aged 55 to 69 who had recovered from COVID-19.

The genes are TRBV3-1 (or the pseudogene TRBV3-2) and TRBJ1-2, with 9 bases fitting TRBD1. The CDR3 loop spans 14 amino acids. V shed 3 bases, J shed 4 bases, and the junction held 3 bases outside the gene matches. Germline V gene lookup returns CDR1 LGHDT and CDR2 YNNKEL (reference sequence). The CDR3 nucleotides read TGTGCCAGCAGCCAGGGACAGGGAAGCTATGGCTACACCTTC. Its translation is CASSQGQGSYGYTF.

This rearrangement joins TRBV4-2 to TRBJ1-1; 7 bases agree with TRBD1. Germline V CDR1 and CDR2: LGHNA, YNFKEQ. This CDR3 comprises 14 residues. The ends lost 4 bases at V and 1 base at J; junction bases unmatched: 3. For the CDR3, the DNA is TGTGCCAGCAGCCCACGGGACAGGAACACTGAAGCTTTCTTT. Amino acid sequence: CASSPRDRNTEAFF.

The rearrangement links TRBV29-1 to TRBJ1-5; 9 positions match TRBD1. The CDR3 consists of 13 residues. Per germline, CDR1 SQVTM and CDR2 ANQGSEA. CDR3 protein: CRGGQGGNQPQHF. DNA for the CDR3: TGCAGAGGGGGACAGGGTGGCAATCAGCCCCAGCATTTT.

The J gene is TRBJ1-5, the V gene TRBV4-2; TRBD1 aligns across 8 bases. V shed 0 bases, J shed 2 bases, and the junction held 3 bases outside the gene matches. In germline, CDR1 is LGHNA, CDR2 YNFKEQ. CDR3 length: 16 amino acids. DNA of the CDR3: TGTGCCAGCAGCCAAGAACAGGGGGAAGGCAATCAGCCCCAGCATTTT. Residues: CASSQEQGEGNQPQHF.

This clone has a handful of counts. This chain connects TRBV28 to TRBJ2-2; 8 bases are a match to TRBD1. The CDR3 loop spans 17 amino acids. CDR1 MDHEN and CDR2 SYDVKM come from the germline V gene. Germline trimming cut 4 bases from V and 4 bases from J; bases unmatched to any gene: 11. The CDR3 DNA follows: TGTGCCAGCAGTTCCCCCCCGGCAGGGGGCATCACCGGGGAGCTGTTTTTT. This sequence encodes CASSSPPAGGITGELFF.

The chain employs TRBV2 and TRBJ2-7; the D gene is possibly TRBD2 (6 bases). Germline V lookup: CDR1 SNHLY, CDR2 FYNNEI. CDR3 length equals 13 residues. V lost 7 bases, J lost 7 bases, and 17 bases lay in between. CDR3 in DNA: TGTGCCAGCACCCCGCGGGACTCGGGAGAGCAGTACTTC. This translates into CASTPRDSGEQYF.

V and J are TRBV4-3 and TRBJ2-1; 12 nucleotides agree with TRBD1. The length of the CDR3 is 16 residues. After removal of 4 bases from V and 7 bases from J, the junction contained 8 bases not matched to a gene. Germline CDR1 and CDR2: LGHNA and YSLEER. Here the CDR3 reads CASSLGTGGIMNEQFF. In DNA, the CDR3 is TGCGCCAGCAGCCTTGGGACAGGGGGCATTATGAATGAGCAGTTCTTC.